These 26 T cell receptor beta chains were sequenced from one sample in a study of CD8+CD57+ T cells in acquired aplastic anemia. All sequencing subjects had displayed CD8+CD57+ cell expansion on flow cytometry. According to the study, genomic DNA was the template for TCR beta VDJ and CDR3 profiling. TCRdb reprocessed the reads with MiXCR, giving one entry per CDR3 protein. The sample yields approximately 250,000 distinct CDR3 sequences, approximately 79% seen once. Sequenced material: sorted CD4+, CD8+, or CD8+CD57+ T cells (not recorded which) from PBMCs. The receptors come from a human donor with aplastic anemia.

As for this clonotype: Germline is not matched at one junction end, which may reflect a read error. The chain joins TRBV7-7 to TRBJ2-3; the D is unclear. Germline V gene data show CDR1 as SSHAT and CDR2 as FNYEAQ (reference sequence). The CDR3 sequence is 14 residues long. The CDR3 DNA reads TGTGCTAGCAGCTTATCGCCAGGTAATGAGACGCTGTATTTT. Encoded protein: CASSLSPGNETLYF.

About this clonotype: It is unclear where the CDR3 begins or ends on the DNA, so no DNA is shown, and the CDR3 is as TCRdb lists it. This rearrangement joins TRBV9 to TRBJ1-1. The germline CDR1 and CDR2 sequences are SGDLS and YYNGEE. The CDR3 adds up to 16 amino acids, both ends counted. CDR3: CASGVGSDTQYFEAFF.

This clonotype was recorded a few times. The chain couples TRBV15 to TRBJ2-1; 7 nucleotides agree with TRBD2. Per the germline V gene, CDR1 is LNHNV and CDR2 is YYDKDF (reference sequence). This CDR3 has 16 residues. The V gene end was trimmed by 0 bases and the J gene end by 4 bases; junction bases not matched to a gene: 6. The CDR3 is CATSRDMAGEYNEQFF. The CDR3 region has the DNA TGTGCCACCAGCAGAGATATGGCGGGAGAATACAATGAGCAGTTCTTC.

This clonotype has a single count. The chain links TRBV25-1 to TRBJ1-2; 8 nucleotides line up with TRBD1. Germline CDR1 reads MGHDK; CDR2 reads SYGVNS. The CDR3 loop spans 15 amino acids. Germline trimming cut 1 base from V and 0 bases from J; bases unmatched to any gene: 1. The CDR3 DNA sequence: TGTGCCAGCAGTGAATGGGACAGGTCTAACTATGGCTACACCTTC. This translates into CASSEWDRSNYGYTF.

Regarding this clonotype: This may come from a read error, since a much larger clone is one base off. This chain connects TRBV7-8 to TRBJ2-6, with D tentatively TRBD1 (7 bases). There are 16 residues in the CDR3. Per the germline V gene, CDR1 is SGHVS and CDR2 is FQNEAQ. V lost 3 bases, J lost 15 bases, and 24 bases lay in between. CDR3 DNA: TGTGCCAGCAGCTTTCATCCAGGCGGGACAGCCCTTTCCCTGACTTTC. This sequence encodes CASSFHPGGTALSLTF.

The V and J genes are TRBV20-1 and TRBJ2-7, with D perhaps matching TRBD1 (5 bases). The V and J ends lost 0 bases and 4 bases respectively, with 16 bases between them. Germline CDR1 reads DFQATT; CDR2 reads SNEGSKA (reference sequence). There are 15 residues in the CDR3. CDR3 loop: CSARDPAGFAYEQYF. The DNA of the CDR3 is TGCAGTGCTAGAGATCCTGCAGGGTTTGCGTACGAGCAGTACTTC.

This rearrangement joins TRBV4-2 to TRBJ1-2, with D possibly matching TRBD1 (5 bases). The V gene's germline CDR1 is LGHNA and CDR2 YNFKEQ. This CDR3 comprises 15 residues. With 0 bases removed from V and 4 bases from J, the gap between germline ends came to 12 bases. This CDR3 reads CASSQEDGHPYGYTF. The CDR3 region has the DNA TGTGCCAGCAGCCAAGAAGATGGACACCCCTATGGCTACACCTTC.

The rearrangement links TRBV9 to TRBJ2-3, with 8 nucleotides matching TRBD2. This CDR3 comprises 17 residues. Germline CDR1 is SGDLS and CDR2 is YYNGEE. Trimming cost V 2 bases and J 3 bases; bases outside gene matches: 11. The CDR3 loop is CASSVPTPAGETDTQYF. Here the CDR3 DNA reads TGTGCCAGCAGCGTCCCAACACCAGCGGGAGAGACAGATACGCAGTATTTT. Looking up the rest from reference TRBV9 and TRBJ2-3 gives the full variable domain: DSGVTQTPKHLITATGQRVTLRCSPRSGDLSVYWYQQSLDQGLQFLIQYYNGEERAKGNILERFSAQQFPDLHSELNLSSLELGDSALYFCASSVPTPAGETDTQYFGPGTRLTVL.

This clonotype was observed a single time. CDR3 amino acids: CASSSGGGPEARYF. The CDR3 DNA reads TGTGCCAGCAGCTCCGGGGGGGGTCCCGAAGCGCGGTATTTT. The chain is built from TRBV7-8 and TRBJ2-3; 8 positions agree with TRBD2. The CDR3 is 14 residues long. V was pared by 4 bases and J by 14 bases, with 14 bases of the junction left unmatched. CDR1 is SGHVS, CDR2 FQNEAQ, per germline.

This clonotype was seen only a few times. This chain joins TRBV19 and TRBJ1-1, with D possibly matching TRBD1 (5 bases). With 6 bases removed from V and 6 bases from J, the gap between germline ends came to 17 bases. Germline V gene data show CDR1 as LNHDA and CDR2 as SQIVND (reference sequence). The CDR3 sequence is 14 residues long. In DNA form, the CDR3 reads TGTGCCAGTAGCCGAGACAGCGGGGTCGCTGAAGCTTTCTTT. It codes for CASSRDSGVAEAFF. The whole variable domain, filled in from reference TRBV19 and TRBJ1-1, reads DGGITQSPKYLFRKEGQNVTLSCEQNLNHDAMYWYRQDPGQGLRLIYYSQIVNDFQKGDIAEGYSVSREKKESFPLTVTSAQKNPTAFYLCASSRDSGVAEAFFGQGTRLTVV.

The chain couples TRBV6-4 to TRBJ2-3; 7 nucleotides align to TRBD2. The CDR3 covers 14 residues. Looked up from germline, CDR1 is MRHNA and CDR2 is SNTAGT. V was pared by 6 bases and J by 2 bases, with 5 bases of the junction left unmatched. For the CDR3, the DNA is TGTGCCAGCAGAGCGGGAAGGGCCACAGATACGCAGTATTTT. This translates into CASRAGRATDTQYF.

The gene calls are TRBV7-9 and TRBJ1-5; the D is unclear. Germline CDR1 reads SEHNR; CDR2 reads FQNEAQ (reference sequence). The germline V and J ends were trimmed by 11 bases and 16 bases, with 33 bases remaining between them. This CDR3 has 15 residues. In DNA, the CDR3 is TGTGCCTACGAGGTAGCGGCGGCCCAAAAGCCGCAGCACCATTTT. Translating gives CAYEVAAAQKPQHHF.

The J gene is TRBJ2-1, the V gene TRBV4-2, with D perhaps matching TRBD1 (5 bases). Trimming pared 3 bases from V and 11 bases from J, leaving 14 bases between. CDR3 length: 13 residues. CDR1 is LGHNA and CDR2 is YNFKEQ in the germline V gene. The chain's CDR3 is CASSQGTRQKQFF. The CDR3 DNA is TGTGCCAGCAGCCAGGGTACCCGACAGAAGCAGTTCTTC.

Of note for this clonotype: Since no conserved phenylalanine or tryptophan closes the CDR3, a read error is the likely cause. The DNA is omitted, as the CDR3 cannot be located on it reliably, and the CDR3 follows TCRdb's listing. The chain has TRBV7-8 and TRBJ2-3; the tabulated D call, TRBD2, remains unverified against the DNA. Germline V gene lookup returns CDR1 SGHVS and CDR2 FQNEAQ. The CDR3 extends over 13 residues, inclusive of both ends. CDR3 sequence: CASSLAGGDATQY.

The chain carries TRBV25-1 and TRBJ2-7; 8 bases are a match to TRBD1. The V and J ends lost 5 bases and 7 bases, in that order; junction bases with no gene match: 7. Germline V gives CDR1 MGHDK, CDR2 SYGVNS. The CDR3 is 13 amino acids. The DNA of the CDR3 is TGTGCCAGCAGTCAGACAGGGGCGGGGGAGCAGTACTTC. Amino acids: CASSQTGAGEQYF.

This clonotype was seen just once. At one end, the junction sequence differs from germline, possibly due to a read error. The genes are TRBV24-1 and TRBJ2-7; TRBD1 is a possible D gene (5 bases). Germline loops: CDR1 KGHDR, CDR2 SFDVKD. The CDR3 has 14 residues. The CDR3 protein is CASSYSVTGYEQYF. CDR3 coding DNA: TGTGCCAGCAGTTATTCGGTAACAGGCTACGAGCAGTACTTC.

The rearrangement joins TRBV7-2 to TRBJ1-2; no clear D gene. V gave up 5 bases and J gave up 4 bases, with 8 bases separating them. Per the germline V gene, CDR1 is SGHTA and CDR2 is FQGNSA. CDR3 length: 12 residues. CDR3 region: CASSPASYGYTF. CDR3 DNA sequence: TGTGCCAGCAGCCCAGCGTCCTATGGCTACACCTTC.

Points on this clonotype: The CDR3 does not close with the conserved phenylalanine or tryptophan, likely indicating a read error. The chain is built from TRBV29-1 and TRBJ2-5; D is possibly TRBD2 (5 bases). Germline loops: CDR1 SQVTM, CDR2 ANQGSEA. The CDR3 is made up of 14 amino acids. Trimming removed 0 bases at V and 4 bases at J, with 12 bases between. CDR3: CSVEDLHGVETQYL. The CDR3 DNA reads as TGCAGCGTTGAAGATCTCCACGGGGTAGAGACCCAGTACCTC.

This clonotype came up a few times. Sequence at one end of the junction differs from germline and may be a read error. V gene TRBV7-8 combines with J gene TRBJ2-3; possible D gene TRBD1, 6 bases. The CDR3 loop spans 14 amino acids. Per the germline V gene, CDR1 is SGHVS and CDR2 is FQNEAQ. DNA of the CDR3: TGTGCCAGCAGCTTTCATCCAGATCGGACAGCCCTTTCCTTT. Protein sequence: CASSFHPDRTALSF.

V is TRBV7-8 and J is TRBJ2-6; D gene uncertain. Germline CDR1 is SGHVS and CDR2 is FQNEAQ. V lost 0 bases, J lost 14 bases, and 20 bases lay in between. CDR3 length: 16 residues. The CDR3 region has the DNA TGTGCCAGCAGCTTAGCGGGTGGTCACGATACCCAGTTCCTGACTTTC. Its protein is CASSLAGGHDTQFLTF.

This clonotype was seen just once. Written as DNA, the CDR3 is TGTGCCAGCAGCTTTGATCCAGACGGGACAGGCTACGAGTACTTC. Its translation: CASSFDPDGTGYEYF. The chain is built from TRBV7-8 and TRBJ2-7, with 8 bases identical to TRBD1. With 3 bases clipped from V and 11 bases from J, the junction kept 15 bases outside the gene matches. Germline loops: CDR1 SGHVS, CDR2 FQNEAQ. This CDR3 has 15 amino acids. Combining the CDR3 with reference TRBV7-8 and TRBJ2-7 gives the whole variable domain GAGVSQSPRYKVAKRGQDVALRCDPISGHVSLFWYQQALGQGPEFLTYFQNEAQLDKSGLPSDRFFAERPEGSVSTLKIQRTQQEDSAVYLCASSFDPDGTGYEYFGPGTRLTVT.

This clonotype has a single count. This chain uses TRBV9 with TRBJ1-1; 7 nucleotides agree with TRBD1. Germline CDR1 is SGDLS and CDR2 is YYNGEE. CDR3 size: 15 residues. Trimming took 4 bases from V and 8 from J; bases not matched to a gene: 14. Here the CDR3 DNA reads TGTGCCAGCAGCTCAGGGCAGACAGGGAATGAGGAAGCTTTCTTT. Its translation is CASSSGQTGNEEAFF.

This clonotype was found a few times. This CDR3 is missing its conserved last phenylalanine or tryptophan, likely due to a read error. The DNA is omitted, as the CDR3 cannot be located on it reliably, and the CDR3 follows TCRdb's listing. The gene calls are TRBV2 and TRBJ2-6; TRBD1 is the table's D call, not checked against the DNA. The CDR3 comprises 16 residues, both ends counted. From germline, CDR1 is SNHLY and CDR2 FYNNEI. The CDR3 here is CASSEAYSYQPQHFGV.

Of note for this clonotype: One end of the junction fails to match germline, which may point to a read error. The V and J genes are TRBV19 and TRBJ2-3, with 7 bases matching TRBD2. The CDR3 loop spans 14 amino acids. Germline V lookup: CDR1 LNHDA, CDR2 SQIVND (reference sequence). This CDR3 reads CASSMGGEPYNEHF. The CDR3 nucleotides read TGTGCCAGTAGTATGGGGGGGGAACCCTACAATGAGCATTTT.

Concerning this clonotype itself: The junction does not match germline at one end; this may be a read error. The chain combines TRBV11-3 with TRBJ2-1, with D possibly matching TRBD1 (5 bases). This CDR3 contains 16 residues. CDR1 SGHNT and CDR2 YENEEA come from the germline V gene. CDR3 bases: TGTGCCAGCTGCTTAGATCTGACAGAAATTTACAATGAGCAGTTCTTC. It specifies CASCLDLTEIYNEQFF.

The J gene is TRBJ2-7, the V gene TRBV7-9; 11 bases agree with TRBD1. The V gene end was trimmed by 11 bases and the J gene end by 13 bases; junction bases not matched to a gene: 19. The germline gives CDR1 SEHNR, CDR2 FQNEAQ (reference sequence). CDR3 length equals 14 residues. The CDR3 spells CAGQGARETQYFYV. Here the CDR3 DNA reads TGTGCCGGACAGGGGGCTAGGGAGACCCAGTACTTCTACGTC.